This T cell receptor (beta chain) derives from a study of CD8 T cells in Susac syndrome. The germline V gene has CDR1 GTSNPN and CDR2 SVGIG (reference sequence). CDR3 length equals 12 residues. The junction had 2 bases not matched to a gene; V was cut back by 4 bases and J by 4 bases. The RNA, about 0.45 to 1 ug, was put through reverse transcription using random hexamers. TCRdb re-analysed the immunoSEQ multiplex PCR reads in MiXCR, keeping a single row per CDR3 protein. The sample shows more than 200,000 distinct CDR3 sequences, 80% to 95% of them seen only once. This clonotype appeared a single time.

V and J are TRBV30 and TRBJ2-5, with 8 positions matching TRBD1. This clonotype originated in a human donor with multiple sclerosis. Sample: CD8+ T cells from PBMCs. This CDR3 reads CAWNGQGETQYF. The CDR3 nucleotides read TGTGCCTGGAACGGACAGGGAGAGACCCAGTACTTC.